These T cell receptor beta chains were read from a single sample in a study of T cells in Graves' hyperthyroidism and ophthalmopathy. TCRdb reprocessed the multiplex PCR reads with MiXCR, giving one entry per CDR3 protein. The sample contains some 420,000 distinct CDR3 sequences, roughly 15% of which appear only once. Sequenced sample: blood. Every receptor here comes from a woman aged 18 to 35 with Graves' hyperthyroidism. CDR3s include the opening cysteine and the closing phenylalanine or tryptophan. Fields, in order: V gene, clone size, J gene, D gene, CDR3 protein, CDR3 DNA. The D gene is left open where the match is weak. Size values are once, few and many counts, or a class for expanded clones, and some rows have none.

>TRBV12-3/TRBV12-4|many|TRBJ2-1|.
CASSFLDAKHAEQFF
TGTGCCAGCAGTTTCTTGGACGCCAAACACGCTGAGCAGTTCTTC
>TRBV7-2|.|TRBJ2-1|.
CASGGSGPYNEQFF
TGTGCCAGCGGGGGCAGCGGGCCATACAATGAGCAGTTCTTC
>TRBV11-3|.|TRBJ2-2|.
CASSLDYPGELFF
TGTGCCAGCAGCTTAGATTACCCAGGGGAGCTGTTTTTT
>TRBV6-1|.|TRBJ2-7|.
CASGRGFNEQYF
TGTGCCAGCGGTCGGGGGTTCAACGAGCAGTACTTC
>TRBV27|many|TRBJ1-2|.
CASRQTMRVFAGYTF
TGTGCCAGCAGACAAACAATGAGGGTTTTCGCTGGCTACACCTTC
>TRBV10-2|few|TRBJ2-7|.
CASSDGQTRPYEQYF
TGCGCCAGCAGTGACGGGCAAACTAGGCCCTACGAGCAGTACTTC
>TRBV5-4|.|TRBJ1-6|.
CASSFSGKNNSPLHF
TGTGCCAGCAGCTTTTCCGGGAAGAATAATTCACCCCTCCACTTT
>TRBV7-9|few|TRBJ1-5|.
CAGDQPQHF
TGTGCCGGAGATCAGCCCCAGCATTTT
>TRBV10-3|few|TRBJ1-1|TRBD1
CAISAGGRTEAFF
TGTGCCATCAGTGCAGGGGGTAGGACTGAAGCTTTCTTT
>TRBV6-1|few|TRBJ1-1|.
CASSEVGTENTEAFF
TGTGCCAGCAGTGAAGTAGGAACAGAAAACACTGAAGCTTTCTTT
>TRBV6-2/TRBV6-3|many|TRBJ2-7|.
CASSFPVDRVISYEQYF
TGTGCCAGCAGTTTCCCGGTGGACAGAGTAATCTCCTACGAGCAGTACTTC
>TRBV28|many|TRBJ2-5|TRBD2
CASSLWSSAGAEETQYF
TGTGCCAGCAGTTTATGGTCGTCTGCGGGAGCTGAAGAGACCCAGTACTTC
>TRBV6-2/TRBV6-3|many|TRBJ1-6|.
CASSYFSSPLHF
TGTGCCAGCAGTTACTTTTCGTCACCCCTCCACTTT
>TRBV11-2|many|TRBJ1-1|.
CASSATWGGLNTEAFF
TGTGCCAGCAGCGCCACTTGGGGGGGCTTGAACACTGAAGCTTTCTTT
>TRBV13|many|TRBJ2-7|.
CASSLGLARYEQYF
TGTGCCAGCAGCTTAGGGCTAGCGAGGTACGAGCAGTACTTC
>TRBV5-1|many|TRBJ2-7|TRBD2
CASSLMASGASYEQYF
TGCGCCAGCAGCTTGATGGCTAGCGGGGCCTCCTACGAGCAGTACTTC
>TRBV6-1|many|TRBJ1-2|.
CASDHTGRSGYTF
TGTGCCAGCGATCACACAGGGCGTAGTGGCTACACCTTC
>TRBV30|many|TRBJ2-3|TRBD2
CAWSELADTDTQYF
TGTGCCTGGAGTGAACTAGCGGACACAGATACGCAGTATTTT
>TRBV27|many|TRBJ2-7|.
CASSPPEAGAYEQYF
TGTGCCAGCAGTCCCCCTGAGGCAGGGGCCTATGAGCAGTACTTC
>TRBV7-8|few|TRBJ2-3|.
CASSLDIIDTQYF
TGTGCCAGCAGCTTAGATATTATCGATACGCAGTATTTT
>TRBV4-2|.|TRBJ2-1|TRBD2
CASSQEPAGAVVNEQFF
TGTGCCAGCAGCCAAGAACCAGCGGGAGCCGTAGTCAATGAGCAGTTCTTC
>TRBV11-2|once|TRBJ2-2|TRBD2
CASSLPGLAGVGGELFF
TGTGCCAGCAGCTTACCGGGACTAGCGGGAGTGGGCGGGGAGCTGTTTTTT
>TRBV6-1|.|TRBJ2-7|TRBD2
CASSGSGRTPPYEQYF
TGTGCCAGCAGTGGTAGCGGGAGGACCCCACCCTACGAGCAGTACTTC
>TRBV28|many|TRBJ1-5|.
CASSLSGPGWQPQHF
TGTGCCAGCAGTTTGTCAGGGCCTGGGTGGCAGCCCCAGCATTTT
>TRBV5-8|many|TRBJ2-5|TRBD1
CASSGGTGFLETQYF
TGTGCCAGCAGCGGCGGGACAGGGTTTCTGGAGACCCAGTACTTC
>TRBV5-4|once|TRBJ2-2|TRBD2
CASSSEASGRGTGELFF
TGTGCCAGCAGCAGCGAGGCTAGCGGGAGAGGGACCGGGGAGCTGTTTTTT
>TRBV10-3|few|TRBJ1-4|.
CAISQGTVAEKLFF
TGTGCCATCAGTCAGGGGACGGTCGCTGAAAAACTGTTTTTT
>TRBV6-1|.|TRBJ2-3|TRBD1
CASSRTGGRDTQYF
TGTGCCAGCAGCCGAACAGGGGGGCGGGATACGCAGTATTTT
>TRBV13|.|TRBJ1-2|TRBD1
CASSEDRGRVGYTF
TGTGCCAGCAGTGAAGACAGGGGGCGGGTTGGCTACACCTTC
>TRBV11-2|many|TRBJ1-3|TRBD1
CASSLASGQVSGNTIYF
TGTGCCAGCAGCTTAGCATCGGGACAGGTCTCTGGAAACACCATATATTTT
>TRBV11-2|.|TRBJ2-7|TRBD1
CASSLAGTEAYEQYF
TGTGCCAGCAGCCTCGCAGGGACAGAAGCCTACGAGCAGTACTTC
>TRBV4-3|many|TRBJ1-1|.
CASSQDQGNGNTEAFF
TGCGCCAGCAGCCAAGATCAAGGGAATGGCAACACTGAAGCTTTCTTT
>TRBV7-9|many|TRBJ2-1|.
CASSSERAATYNEQFF
TGTGCCAGCAGCTCCGAACGAGCGGCCACCTACAATGAGCAGTTCTTC
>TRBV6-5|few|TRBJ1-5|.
CASSYLQGRAGDQPQHF
TGTGCCAGCAGTTACCTGCAGGGGCGGGCAGGGGATCAGCCCCAGCATTTT
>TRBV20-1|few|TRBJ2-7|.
CSAILAVKGEQYF
TGCAGTGCTATACTAGCCGTGAAGGGCGAGCAGTACTTC
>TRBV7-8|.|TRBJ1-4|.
CASSVGEKLFF
TGTGCCAGCAGCGTAGGGGAAAAACTGTTTTTT
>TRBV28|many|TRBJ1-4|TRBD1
CASSWRGLSLEKLFF
TGTGCCAGCAGTTGGAGGGGGCTGTCGCTCGAAAAACTGTTTTTT
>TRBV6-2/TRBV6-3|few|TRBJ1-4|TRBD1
CASSYLTDRGFLSNEKLFF
TGTGCCAGCAGTTACCTTACAGACAGGGGCTTTTTATCTAATGAAAAACTGTTTTTT
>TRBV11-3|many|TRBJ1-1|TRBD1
CASSQGDRDAEAFF
TGTGCCAGCAGCCAGGGAGACAGGGACGCTGAAGCTTTCTTT
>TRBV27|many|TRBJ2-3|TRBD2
CASSRTSGGPDTQYF
TGTGCCAGCAGCCGAACTAGCGGAGGCCCCGATACGCAGTATTTT
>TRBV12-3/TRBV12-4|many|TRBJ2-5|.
CASSTTSGSQETQYF
TGTGCCAGCAGTACCACGAGCGGCTCCCAAGAGACCCAGTACTTC
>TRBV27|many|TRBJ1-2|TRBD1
CASRNKQGAKYGYTF
TGTGCCAGCAGGAATAAACAGGGGGCAAAGTATGGCTACACCTTC
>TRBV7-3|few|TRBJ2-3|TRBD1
CASSSAYRGPTDTQYF
TGTGCCAGCAGCTCGGCATACAGGGGGCCCACAGATACGCAGTATTTT
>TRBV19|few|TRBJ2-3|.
CASSITGSTDTQYF
TGTGCCAGTAGTATAACAGGCAGCACAGATACGCAGTATTTT
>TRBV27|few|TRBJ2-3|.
CASSPLEAPDTQYF
TGTGCCAGCAGTCCTCTTGAGGCCCCAGATACGCAGTATTTT
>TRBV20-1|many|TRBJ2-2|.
CSARLALGVTGELFF
TGCAGTGCTAGATTGGCTTTAGGGGTGACCGGGGAGCTGTTTTTT
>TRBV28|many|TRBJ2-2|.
CASSLGGRHTGELFF
TGTGCCAGCAGTTTGGGGGGACGTCACACCGGGGAGCTGTTTTTT
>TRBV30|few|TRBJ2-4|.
CASTRGLAKNIQYF
TGTGCCTCTACTAGAGGACTAGCCAAAAACATTCAGTACTTC
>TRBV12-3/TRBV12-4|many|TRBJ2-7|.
CASSLYGGSYEQYF
TGTGCCAGCAGTTTATACGGGGGATCCTACGAGCAGTACTTC
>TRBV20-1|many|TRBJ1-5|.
CSARYGEGQPQHF
TGCAGTGCTAGGTACGGGGAAGGCCAGCCCCAGCATTTT
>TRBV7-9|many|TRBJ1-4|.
CASSTDAGYPAEKLFF
TGTGCCAGCAGCACCGATGCAGGATACCCCGCGGAAAAACTGTTTTTT
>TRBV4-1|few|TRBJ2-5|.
CASSQHSPPAKPGETQYF
TGCGCCAGCAGCCAACATTCTCCCCCGGCCAAACCGGGAGAGACCCAGTACTTC